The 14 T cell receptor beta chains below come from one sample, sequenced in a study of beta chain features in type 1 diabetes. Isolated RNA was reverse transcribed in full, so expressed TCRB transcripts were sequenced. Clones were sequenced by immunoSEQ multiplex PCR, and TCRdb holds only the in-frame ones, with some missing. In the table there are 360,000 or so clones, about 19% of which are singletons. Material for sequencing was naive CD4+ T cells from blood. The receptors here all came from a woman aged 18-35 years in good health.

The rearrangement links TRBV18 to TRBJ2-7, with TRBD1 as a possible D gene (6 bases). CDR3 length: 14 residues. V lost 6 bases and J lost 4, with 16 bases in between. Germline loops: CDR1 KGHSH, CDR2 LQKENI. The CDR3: CASSAQGSIYEQYF. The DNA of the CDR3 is TGTGCCAGCTCGGCTCAGGGGTCTATATACGAGCAGTACTTC.

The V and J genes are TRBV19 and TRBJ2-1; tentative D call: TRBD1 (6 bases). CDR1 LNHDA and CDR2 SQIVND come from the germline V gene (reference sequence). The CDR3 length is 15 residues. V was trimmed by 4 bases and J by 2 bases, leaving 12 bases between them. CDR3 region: CASSTDRRTYNEQFF. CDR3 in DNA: TGTGCCAGTAGTACAGACAGGCGAACCTACAATGAGCAGTTCTTC.

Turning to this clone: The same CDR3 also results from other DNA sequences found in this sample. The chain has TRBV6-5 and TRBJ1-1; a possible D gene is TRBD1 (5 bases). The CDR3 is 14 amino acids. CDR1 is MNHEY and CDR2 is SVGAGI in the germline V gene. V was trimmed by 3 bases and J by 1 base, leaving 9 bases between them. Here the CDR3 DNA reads TGTGCCAGCAGTTATCTCGGGGGGAACACTGAAGCTTTCTTT. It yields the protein CASSYLGGNTEAFF.

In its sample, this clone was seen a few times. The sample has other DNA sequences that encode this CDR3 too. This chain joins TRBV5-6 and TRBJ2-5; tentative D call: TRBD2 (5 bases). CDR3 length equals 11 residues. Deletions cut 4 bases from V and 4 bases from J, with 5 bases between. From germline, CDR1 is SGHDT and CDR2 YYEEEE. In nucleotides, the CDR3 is TGTGCCAGCAGCCGGGGAGAGACCCAGTACTTC. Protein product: CASSRGETQYF.

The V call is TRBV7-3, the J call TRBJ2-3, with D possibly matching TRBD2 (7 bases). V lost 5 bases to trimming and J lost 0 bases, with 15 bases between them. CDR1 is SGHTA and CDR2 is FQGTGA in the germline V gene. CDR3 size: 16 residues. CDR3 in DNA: TGTGCCAGCAGCCCGGGGGGCGGATTAAGCACAGATACGCAGTATTTT. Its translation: CASSPGGGLSTDTQYF.

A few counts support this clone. CDR3: CASSSSTAQETQYF. CDR3 nucleotide sequence: TGTGCCAGCAGCTCGTCGACAGCCCAAGAGACCCAGTACTTC. V usage is TRBV7-3 and J usage is TRBJ2-5; TRBD1 is a possible D gene (5 bases). Per the germline V gene, CDR1 is SGHTA and CDR2 is FQGTGA. V lost 4 bases and J 1 base, leaving 10 bases between the germline ends. The CDR3 spans 14 residues. Using reference TRBV7-3 and TRBJ2-5 for the parts outside the CDR3, the full variable domain is GAGVSQTPSNKVTEKGKYVELRCDPISGHTALYWYRQSLGQGPEFLIYFQGTGAADDSGLPNDRFFAVRPEGSVSTLKIQRTERGDSAVYLCASSSSTAQETQYFGPGTRLLVL.

Here the CDR3 DNA reads TGCAGCGTTGAAGATTCCCGGGAACGCGAGCAGTACTTC. Translated: CSVEDSREREQYF. This chain joins TRBV29-1 and TRBJ2-7; TRBD2 is a possible D gene (5 bases). Trimming took off 0 bases at V and 6 bases at J, with 12 bases between the two ends. This CDR3 region has 13 residues. Germline V lookup: CDR1 SQVTM, CDR2 ANQGSEA.

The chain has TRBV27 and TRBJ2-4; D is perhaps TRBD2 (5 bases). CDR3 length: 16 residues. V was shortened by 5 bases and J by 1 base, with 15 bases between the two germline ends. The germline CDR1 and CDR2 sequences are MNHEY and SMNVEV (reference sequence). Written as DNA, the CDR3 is TGTGCCAGCAGTATAATACCCGAGCGGGCCAAAAACATTCAGTACTTC. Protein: CASSIIPERAKNIQYF.

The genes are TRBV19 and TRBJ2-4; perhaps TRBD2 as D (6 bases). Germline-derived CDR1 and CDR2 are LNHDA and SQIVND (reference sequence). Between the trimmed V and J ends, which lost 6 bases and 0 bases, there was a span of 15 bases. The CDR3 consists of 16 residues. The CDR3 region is CASRGLVGLAKNIQYF. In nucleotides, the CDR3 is TGTGCCAGTAGAGGGTTGGTGGGACTAGCCAAAAACATTCAGTACTTC.

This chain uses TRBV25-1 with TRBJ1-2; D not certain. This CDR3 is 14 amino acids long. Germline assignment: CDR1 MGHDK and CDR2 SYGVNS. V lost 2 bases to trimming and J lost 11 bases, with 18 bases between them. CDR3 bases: TGTGCCAGCAGTGAACGGGTTGGAGCTATGCGGTACACCTTC. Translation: CASSERVGAMRYTF.

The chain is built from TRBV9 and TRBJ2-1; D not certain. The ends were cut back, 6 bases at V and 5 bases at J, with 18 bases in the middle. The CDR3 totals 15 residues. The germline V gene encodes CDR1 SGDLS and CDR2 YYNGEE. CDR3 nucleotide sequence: TGTGCCAGCACCTTCAGCTCAGACACCCACAATGAGCAGTTCTTC. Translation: CASTFSSDTHNEQFF.

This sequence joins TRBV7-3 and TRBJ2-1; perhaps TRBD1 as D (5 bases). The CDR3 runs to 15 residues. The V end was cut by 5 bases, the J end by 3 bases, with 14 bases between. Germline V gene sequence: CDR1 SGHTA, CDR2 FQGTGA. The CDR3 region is CASSLQGALYNEQFF. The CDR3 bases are TGTGCCAGCAGCCTCCAAGGGGCGCTCTACAATGAGCAGTTCTTC.

DNA of the CDR3: TGTGCAAAGAGGACAGGGGGACTCACCGGGGAGCTGTTTTTT. This sequence encodes CAKRTGGLTGELFF. The chain carries TRBV30 and TRBJ2-2; 10 positions match TRBD1. The germline CDR1 and CDR2 sequences are GTSNPN and SVGIG (reference sequence). This CDR3 has 14 residues.

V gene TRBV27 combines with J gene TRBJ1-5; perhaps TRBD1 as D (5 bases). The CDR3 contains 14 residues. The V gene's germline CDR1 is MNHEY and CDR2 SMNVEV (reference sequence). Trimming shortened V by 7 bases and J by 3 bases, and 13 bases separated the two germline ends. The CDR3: CASKGPAINQPQHF. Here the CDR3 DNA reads TGTGCCAGCAAGGGGCCGGCTATCAATCAGCCCCAGCATTTT.